The 11 T cell receptor beta chains given below trace back to one sample, sequenced in a study of immune evolution from preneoplasia to lung adenocarcinoma. Profiling relied on immunoSEQ multiplex PCR, and the TCRdb table lists in-frame clones only, not all of them. This table holds 11,000 to 15,000 clones, 80% found once. Sequencing used FFPE minimally invasive lung adenocarcinoma tissue. The receptor source for this set is a person between 65 and 79 years old with lung adenocarcinoma.

This chain joins TRBV11-3 and TRBJ1-1; tentatively, D is TRBD1 (5 bases). CDR3 length: 14 residues. V was pared by 3 bases and J by 6 bases, with 14 bases between. Germline CDR1 SGHNT, CDR2 YENEEA. In nucleotides, the CDR3 is TGTGCCAGCAGCTTTGAGCAGGGCTTTTCTGAAGCTTTCTTT. Translated: CASSFEQGFSEAFF.

The chain has TRBV11-3 and TRBJ1-4, with 10 bases matching TRBD1. Trimming at V came to 5 bases and at J to 7 bases, leaving 7 bases not matched to a gene. CDR3 length: 15 amino acids. Germline V gene sequence: CDR1 SGHNT, CDR2 YENEEA. The DNA for the CDR3 is TGTGCCAGCAGCGCCAGACAGGGGGCAGGTGAAAAACTGTTTTTT. It codes for CASSARQGAGEKLFF. The whole variable domain, filled in from reference TRBV11-3 and TRBJ1-4, reads EAGVVQSPRYKIIEKKQPVAFWCNPISGHNTLYWYLQNLGQGPELLIRYENEEAVDDSQLPKDRFSAERLKGVDSTLKIQPAELGDSAVYLCASSARQGAGEKLFFGSGTQLSVL.

The rearrangement links TRBV14 to TRBJ1-1; 8 bases map to TRBD1. This CDR3 is built from 14 residues. V was pared by 5 bases and J by 2 bases, with 4 bases of the junction left unmatched. Looked up from germline, CDR1 is SGHDN and CDR2 is FVKESK. This chain's CDR3 is CASSLGQGNTEAFF. The CDR3 DNA sequence: TGTGCCAGCAGCTTAGGACAGGGTAACACTGAAGCTTTCTTT.

This rearrangement joins TRBV4-1 to TRBJ1-4, with TRBD1 matching 12 bases. This CDR3 region has 15 residues. Per germline, CDR1 MGHRA and CDR2 YSYEKL. J was trimmed by 7 bases and V by 4 bases; bases with no gene match: 4. The CDR3 coding sequence is TGCGCCAGCAGCCGGTCGGGACAGGGGGCTGAAAAACTGTTTTTT. Translated, it gives CASSRSGQGAEKLFF.

The chain combines TRBV7-9 with TRBJ2-1; the match to TRBD2 covers 7 bases. J lost 3 bases, V lost 5 bases, and 7 bases had no gene match. CDR3 length: 15 residues. Germline CDR1 and CDR2: SEHNR and FQNEAQ (reference sequence). Written as DNA, the CDR3 is TGTGCCAGCAGCCCCCCGGGCGGGAGCTACAATGAGCAGTTCTTC. Translation: CASSPPGGSYNEQFF.

The V gene is TRBV7-6, the J gene TRBJ2-7; D is unclear. Per the germline V gene, CDR1 is SGHVS and CDR2 is FNYEAQ. The length of the CDR3 is 14 residues. Trimming stripped 5 bases from V and 0 bases from J, with 11 bases between. This chain's CDR3 is CASSDGSISYEQYF. CDR3 DNA: TGTGCCAGCAGCGACGGCAGCATCTCCTACGAGCAGTACTTC. The full variable domain, in which reference TRBV7-6 and TRBJ2-7 provide the parts outside the CDR3, is GAGVSQSPRYKVTKRGQDVALRCDPISGHVSLYWYRQALGQGPEFLTYFNYEAQQDKSGLPNDRFSAERPEGSISTLTIQRTEQRDSAMYRCASSDGSISYEQYFGPGTRLTVT.

This clone was detected a few times. The chain joins TRBV11-2 to TRBJ2-3, with 8 bases fitting TRBD2. Trimming removed 1 base from V and 3 bases from J; junction bases left unmatched: 6. Germline CDR1 reads SGHAT; CDR2 reads FQNNGV. This CDR3 has 16 residues. This CDR3 is CASSLGGTRATDTQYF. The CDR3 nucleotides read TGTGCCAGCAGCTTAGGTGGGACTAGAGCAACAGATACGCAGTATTTT.

The genes are TRBV28 and TRBJ2-2; D might be TRBD1 (6 bases). Looked up from germline, CDR1 is MDHEN and CDR2 is SYDVKM. This CDR3 contains 13 residues. V was trimmed by 9 bases and J by 6 bases, leaving 14 bases between them. CDR3 residues: CASLGARAGELFF. In DNA form, the CDR3 reads TGTGCCAGTTTGGGGGCTCGCGCCGGGGAGCTGTTTTTT.

J is TRBJ2-1 and V is TRBV5-5, with 9 bases fitting TRBD1. Trimming removed 2 bases from V and 9 bases from J; junction bases left unmatched: 12. CDR1 is SGHKS and CDR2 is YYEKEE in the germline V gene (reference sequence). The CDR3 is made up of 16 amino acids. Written as DNA, the CDR3 is TGTGCCAGCAGCTTCACAGGACAGGGGAAGGTTGGTGAGCAGTTCTTC. It translates to CASSFTGQGKVGEQFF.

The chain employs TRBV6-6 and TRBJ1-1, with 11 nucleotides matching TRBD1. With 2 bases clipped from V and 4 bases from J, the junction kept 3 bases outside the gene matches. The CDR3 has 15 residues. Per the germline V gene, CDR1 is MNHNY and CDR2 is SVGAGI (reference sequence). The CDR3 protein is CASSYEGTGGTEAFF. The CDR3 nucleotides are TGTGCCAGCAGTTACGAGGGGACAGGGGGCACTGAAGCTTTCTTT.

The J gene is TRBJ2-1, the V gene TRBV11-2; weak D call: TRBD1 (5 bases). Trimming stripped 0 bases from V and 1 base from J, with 19 bases between. This CDR3 is 19 amino acids long. Germline V CDR1 and CDR2: SGHAT, FQNNGV. This CDR3 reads CASSLDSRLGVRSYNEQFF. The CDR3 DNA reads TGTGCCAGCAGCTTAGATTCTCGTTTAGGGGTCAGATCCTACAATGAGCAGTTCTTC.